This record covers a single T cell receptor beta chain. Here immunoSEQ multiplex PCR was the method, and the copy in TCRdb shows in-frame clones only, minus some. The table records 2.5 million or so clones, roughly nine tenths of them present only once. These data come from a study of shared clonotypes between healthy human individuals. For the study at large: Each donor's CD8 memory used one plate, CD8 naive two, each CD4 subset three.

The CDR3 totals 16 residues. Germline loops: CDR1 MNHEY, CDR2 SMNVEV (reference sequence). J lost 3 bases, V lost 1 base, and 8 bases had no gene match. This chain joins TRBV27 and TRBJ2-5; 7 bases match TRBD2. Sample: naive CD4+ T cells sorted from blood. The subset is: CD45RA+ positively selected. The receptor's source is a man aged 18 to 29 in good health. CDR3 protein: CASSLFGVGGKETQYF. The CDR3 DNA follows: TGTGCCAGCAGTTTATTCGGCGTGGGGGGGAAAGAGACCCAGTACTTC.